Sequencing of this T cell receptor beta chain was carried out in a study of control samples from healthy donors and cancer patients. The CDR3 covers 15 residues. V trimming: 6 bases; J trimming: 3 bases; junction bases outside the gene matches: 7. Germline V gene lookup returns CDR1 MNHEY and CDR2 SVGAGI. Repertoires were generated with immunoSEQ multiplex PCR, while TCRdb's copy carries only in-frame clones and drops some. The table lists 130,000 or so clones, about 90% of them singletons, with 5.5% to 9% in the top ten. This clone showed up just a few times. The source material was blood. The sequence derives from a man in his late teens or twenties in good health. The chain carries TRBV6-5 and TRBJ1-5; 8 bases map to TRBD1. The DNA for the CDR3 is TGTGCCAGCAGCACCGGGACAGGACACAATCAGCCCCAGCATTTT. Residues: CASSTGTGHNQPQHF.